The 32 T cell receptor beta chains listed next were all sequenced from one sample in a study of blood T cell repertoires in COVID-19. The data were produced by immunoSEQ multiplex PCR, yet TCRdb's version contains in-frame clones alone and is incomplete. The sample lists 150,000 to 200,000 clones, roughly 90% occurring once. The source material was PBMCs or T cells enriched from blood (not recorded which). These TCRs come from a woman aged 50 to 60 who had recovered from COVID-19.

V usage is TRBV4-1 and J usage is TRBJ1-1; no clear D. Per the germline V gene, CDR1 is MGHRA and CDR2 is YSYEKL. The CDR3 length is 11 residues. Trimming stripped 6 bases from V and 8 bases from J, with 10 bases between. DNA for the CDR3: TGCGCCAGCAGTCGGCAGGAAGAAGCTTTCTTT. Protein: CASSRQEEAFF.

The chain has TRBV28 and TRBJ1-5; 8 positions agree with TRBD1. After removal of 6 bases from V and 7 bases from J, the junction contained 8 bases not matched to a gene. Germline lookup yields CDR1 MDHEN and CDR2 SYDVKM. The CDR3 is 14 residues long. The CDR3 region is CASRYRQGAQPQHF. CDR3 nucleotides: TGTGCCAGCAGATACCGGCAGGGGGCGCAGCCCCAGCATTTT.

The chain is built from TRBV12-3 or TRBV12-4 and TRBJ1-2; D uncertain. Trimming pared 2 bases from V and 7 bases from J, leaving 11 bases between. The CDR3 consists of 13 residues. CDR3 DNA sequence: TGTGCCAGCAGTTTAAGGCTGCCGGGTGGCTACACCTTC. This encodes CASSLRLPGGYTF.

The chain is built from TRBV30 and TRBJ2-1; weak D call: TRBD2 (5 bases). The CDR3 contains 14 residues. V shed 5 bases and J shed 4 bases, with 15 bases lying between them. Germline V gene data show CDR1 as GTSNPN and CDR2 as SVGIG (reference sequence). The DNA for the CDR3 is TGTGCCTGGTTTCAGCCTAGCCGGTACAATGAGCAGTTCTTC. It is translated as CAWFQPSRYNEQFF.

V and J are TRBV18 and TRBJ2-3, with no clear D. This CDR3 region has 16 residues. CDR1 and CDR2 (germline): KGHSH, LQKENI. Trimming took 3 bases from V and 0 from J, leaving 13 bases between them. The CDR3 loop reads CASSPSAKGSTDTQYF. In DNA, the CDR3 is TGTGCCAGCTCACCCTCAGCGAAAGGAAGCACAGATACGCAGTATTTT.

The gene calls are TRBV3-1 (or the pseudogene TRBV3-2) and TRBJ2-1; D not certain. The V end was cut by 1 base, the J end by 0 bases, with 10 bases between. Germline CDR1 LGHDT, CDR2 YNNKEL (reference sequence). This CDR3 spans 16 amino acids. CDR3 amino acids: CASSQGAPSSYNEQFF. The CDR3 nucleotides read TGTGCCAGCAGCCAAGGGGCCCCGAGCTCCTACAATGAGCAGTTCTTC.

This chain joins TRBV7-2 and TRBJ1-5, with unresolved D. In germline, CDR1 is SGHTA, CDR2 FQGNSA. This CDR3 has 13 residues. V lost 5 bases to trimming and J lost 4 bases, with 9 bases between them. The CDR3 is CASSIVGNQPQHF. The CDR3 DNA sequence: TGTGCCAGCAGCATAGTCGGGAATCAGCCCCAGCATTTT.

The chain is built from TRBV12-3 or TRBV12-4 and TRBJ2-5, with D unclear. Trimming stripped 3 bases from V and 4 bases from J, with 3 bases between. The CDR3 spans 11 residues. CDR3 protein: CASSFRETQYF. Written as DNA, the CDR3 is TGTGCCAGCAGTTTCCGAGAGACCCAGTACTTC.

This sequence joins TRBV5-1 and TRBJ1-2; 7 nucleotides line up with TRBD1. The CDR3 is 13 amino acids. V shed 7 bases and J 4 bases; nucleotides not matched to a gene: 7. Germline CDR1 and CDR2: SGHRS and YFSETQ. The CDR3 reads CASARDSSYGYTF. The CDR3 nucleotides are TGCGCCAGCGCTCGGGACAGTTCCTATGGCTACACCTTC.

The rearrangement uses TRBV11-3 and TRBJ1-5; D remains unclear. This CDR3 region has 13 residues. Germline CDR1 and CDR2: SGHNT and YENEEA. Trimming removed 5 bases from V and 4 bases from J, with 9 bases in between. The CDR3, as DNA: TGTGCCAGCAGCCAGGAAGCTAATCAGCCCCAGCATTTT. It codes for CASSQEANQPQHF.

The CDR3 is CASSQDPPGLGGNTGELFF. Written as DNA, the CDR3 is TGTGCCAGCAGCCAAGACCCTCCCGGACTAGGTGGGAACACCGGGGAGCTGTTTTTT. The chain couples TRBV3-1 (or the pseudogene TRBV3-2) to TRBJ2-2; 7 bases fit TRBD2. V trimming: 0 bases; J trimming: 1 base; junction bases outside the gene matches: 11. CDR1 is LGHDT, CDR2 YNNKEL, per germline (reference sequence). The CDR3 has 19 residues.

The rearrangement joins TRBV3-1 (or the pseudogene TRBV3-2) to TRBJ1-2, with D hard to call. The CDR3 runs 14 residues. Germline CDR1 reads LGHDT; CDR2 reads YNNKEL (reference sequence). With 0 bases removed from V and 7 bases from J, the gap between germline ends came to 12 bases. The CDR3 DNA is TGTGCCAGCAGCCAAGAGGGAGGGATCAGTGGCTACACCTTC. This codes for CASSQEGGISGYTF.

This chain uses TRBV10-1 with TRBJ2-1; the match to TRBD2 covers 11 bases. V was clipped by 6 bases and J by 4 bases; unmatched bases: 5. CDR3 length: 15 residues. Germline-derived CDR1 and CDR2 are WNHNN and SYGVQD (reference sequence). As DNA, the CDR3 is TGCGCCAGCAGCACTAGCGGGAGTGGTTACAATGAGCAGTTCTTC. It codes for CASSTSGSGYNEQFF.

The table lists this clone with a count of one. The chain carries TRBV6-5 and TRBJ2-7; 7 bases are shared with TRBD1. The CDR3 extends over 14 amino acids. Germline V lookup: CDR1 MNHEY, CDR2 SVGAGI. Losses at the gene ends were 0 bases for V and 6 bases for J; bases not matched to a gene: 5. The CDR3 DNA reads TGTGCCAGCAGTTACTCTCAGGGGGTAGCCGAGCAGTACTTC. Translated: CASSYSQGVAEQYF.

This chain links TRBV9 with TRBJ1-1; TRBD1 is a possible D gene (5 bases). V was shortened by 4 bases and J by 0 bases, with 13 bases between the two germline ends. CDR3 size: 15 residues. CDR1 is SGDLS and CDR2 is YYNGEE in the germline V gene. The CDR3 here is CASSSQTAMNTEAFF. As DNA, the CDR3 is TGTGCCAGCAGCTCCCAGACAGCCATGAACACTGAAGCTTTCTTT.

The rearrangement uses TRBV5-5 and TRBJ1-1, with D possibly TRBD1 on 6 matching bases. V dropped 4 bases and J dropped 0 bases, with 10 bases sitting between them. CDR3 length equals 14 residues. CDR1 and CDR2 from the germline V gene are SGHKS and YYEKEE (reference sequence). CDR3 nucleotide sequence: TGTGCCAGCAGCCGCGGACAGCTGAACACTGAAGCTTTCTTT. Amino acids: CASSRGQLNTEAFF. The full variable domain, with the rest looked up from reference TRBV5-5 and TRBJ1-1, is DAGVTQSPTHLIKTRGQQVTLRCSPISGHKSVSWYQQVLGQGPQFIFQYYEKEERGRGNFPDRFSARQFPNYSSELNVNALLLGDSALYLCASSRGQLNTEAFFGQGTRLTVV.

This clone was counted once. J is TRBJ2-3 and V is TRBV10-2; 10 bases fit TRBD1. The length of the CDR3 is 14 residues. The J segment lost 3 bases and the V segment lost 5 bases, leaving 2 bases of the junction unmatched. Germline CDR1 is WSHSY and CDR2 is SAAADI. Here the CDR3 reads CASSWTGGTDTQYF. For the CDR3, the DNA is TGCGCCAGCAGTTGGACAGGGGGAACAGATACGCAGTATTTT.

The chain recombines TRBV18 with TRBJ2-5, with 7 bases that match TRBD2. The CDR3 has 14 amino acids. Losses at the gene ends were 4 bases for V and 5 bases for J; bases not matched to a gene: 7. Germline CDR1 KGHSH, CDR2 LQKENI. The CDR3 bases are TGTGCCAGCTCACTCCGACGGGGAGGGGAGACCCAGTACTTC. Residues: CASSLRRGGETQYF.

This clone appeared once. The chain's CDR3 is CATSDPGVSGNTIYF. The CDR3 nucleotides are TGTGCCACCAGTGACCCAGGGGTCTCTGGAAACACCATATATTTT. The chain uses TRBV24-1 and TRBJ1-3; D is possibly TRBD1 (6 bases). Between the trimmed V and J ends, which lost 4 bases and 0 bases, there was a span of 9 bases. The germline V gene has CDR1 KGHDR and CDR2 SFDVKD. The CDR3 contains 15 residues.

This chain links TRBV3-1 (or the pseudogene TRBV3-2) with TRBJ1-5; D is perhaps TRBD1 (6 bases). Looked up from germline, CDR1 is LGHDT and CDR2 is YNNKEL (reference sequence). V was pared by 2 bases and J by 4 bases, with 6 bases between. The CDR3 runs 13 residues. The CDR3 DNA reads TGTGCCAGCAGCCAAAGGGGGAATCAGCCCCAGCATTTT. Translating it yields CASSQRGNQPQHF.

This chain uses TRBV3-1 (or the pseudogene TRBV3-2) with TRBJ1-3; D is undetermined. The CDR3 runs to 14 residues. From germline, CDR1 is LGHDT and CDR2 YNNKEL (reference sequence). The V end lost 4 bases, the J end lost 0 bases, and 7 bases lay between the germline ends. CDR3 in amino acids: CASSLASSGNTIYF. The CDR3 region has the DNA TGTGCCAGCAGCCTGGCTAGCTCTGGAAACACCATATATTTT.

The CDR3 bases are TGTGCCAGCAGTTTCACCTCAGTTGGAGGGGTTCGCGGCTACACCTTC. Translation: CASSFTSVGGVRGYTF. The chain carries TRBV28 and TRBJ1-2, with D perhaps TRBD1 (5 bases). Germline CDR1 and CDR2: MDHEN and SYDVKM. CDR3 size: 16 residues. V shed 3 bases and J shed 8 bases, with 22 bases lying between them.

V is TRBV9 and J is TRBJ1-6; possible D gene TRBD1, 6 bases. CDR1 is SGDLS and CDR2 is YYNGEE in the germline V gene. V lost 0 bases to trimming and J lost 5 bases, with 9 bases between them. The CDR3 has 15 amino acids. The CDR3 sequence: CASSVGTANNSPLHF. CDR3 nucleotide sequence: TGTGCCAGCAGCGTAGGGACAGCTAATAATTCACCCCTCCACTTT.

The chain recombines TRBV11-3 with TRBJ2-2, with 9 positions matching TRBD1. The length of the CDR3 is 16 residues. Germline V gene lookup returns CDR1 SGHNT and CDR2 YENEEA. With 4 bases clipped from V and 4 bases from J, the junction kept 7 bases outside the gene matches. CDR3 nucleotides: TGTGCCAGCAGCTCAACAGGGGGCAGGAGCACCGGGGAGCTGTTTTTT. This encodes CASSSTGGRSTGELFF.

The V call is TRBV7-2, the J call TRBJ2-7; D unresolved. This CDR3 is 13 amino acids long. Trimming pared 3 bases from V and 2 bases from J, leaving 8 bases between. The germline V gene has CDR1 SGHTA and CDR2 FQGNSA. The CDR3 DNA reads as TGTGCCAGCAGCTTGACTGCGACCTACGAGCAGTACTTC. It is translated as CASSLTATYEQYF.

CDR3 residues: CASSRGSYEQYF. The DNA of the CDR3 is TGTGCCAGCAGCCGAGGCAGCTACGAGCAGTACTTC. V and J are TRBV7-9 and TRBJ2-7; D is unclear. CDR1 is SEHNR, CDR2 FQNEAQ, per germline (reference sequence). V lost 5 bases, J lost 3 bases, and 8 bases lay in between. The CDR3 has 12 residues.

The chain is built from TRBV6-1 and TRBJ1-6, with 8 bases fitting TRBD1. The CDR3 extends over 16 amino acids. Per the germline V gene, CDR1 is MNHNS and CDR2 is SASEGT. The junction had 7 bases not matched to a gene; V was cut back by 2 bases and J by 7 bases. CDR3 region: CASSELQGARNSPLHF. The CDR3 coding sequence is TGTGCCAGCAGTGAACTGCAGGGGGCTAGAAATTCACCCCTCCACTTT.

This clone is a singleton in its sample. This chain connects TRBV9 to TRBJ1-1; TRBD1 matches 10 bases. The CDR3 is 15 amino acids. The V gene's germline CDR1 is SGDLS and CDR2 YYNGEE. Trimming cost V 3 bases and J 3 bases; bases outside gene matches: 5. The CDR3 reads CASSGRQGADTEAFF. CDR3 sequence (DNA): TGTGCCAGCAGCGGGAGACAGGGGGCGGACACTGAAGCTTTCTTT.

The chain couples TRBV29-1 to TRBJ2-5; perhaps TRBD2 as D (5 bases). Germline values: CDR1 SQVTM, CDR2 ANQGSEA. Trimming took 3 bases from V and 3 from J, leaving 11 bases between them. The CDR3 contains 13 residues. As DNA, the CDR3 is TGCAGCGTTGAGTTCCGGCGGGAAGAGACCCAGTACTTC. It specifies CSVEFRREETQYF.

V gene TRBV19 combines with J gene TRBJ1-2; D perhaps matches TRBD1 (6 bases). The CDR3 spans 14 residues. Germline V gene sequence: CDR1 LNHDA, CDR2 SQIVND (reference sequence). With 3 bases removed from V and 0 bases from J, the gap between germline ends came to 8 bases. The CDR3 nucleotides are TGTGCCAGTAGTATGGACAGTACTAACTATGGCTACACCTTC. Residues: CASSMDSTNYGYTF.

The J gene is TRBJ2-2, the V gene TRBV7-6; no reliable D call. The V gene lost 2 bases and the J gene lost 4 bases, with 11 bases spanning the gap. Per the germline V gene, CDR1 is SGHVS and CDR2 is FNYEAQ. CDR3 size: 15 residues. CDR3 in DNA: TGTGCCAGCAGCTTAACGGCGGCGGCCACCGGGGAGCTGTTTTTT. Translated: CASSLTAAATGELFF.

This chain uses TRBV5-4 with TRBJ2-2, with 10 bases that match TRBD2. CDR3 length equals 15 residues. The germline V gene encodes CDR1 SGHNT and CDR2 YYREEE (reference sequence). Trimming at V came to 3 bases and at J to 6 bases, leaving 5 bases not matched to a gene. The CDR3 DNA follows: TGTGCCAGCAGCTCCAATGGACTAGCGGCCGGGGAGCTGTTTTTT. It translates to CASSSNGLAAGELFF.